A selection of T cell receptor beta chains follows, all from one sample in a study of blood T cell repertoires in COVID-19. Sequencing was performed with immunoSEQ multiplex PCR; in TCRdb, only in-frame clones are kept and a portion is missing. The sample lists 170,000 or so clones; roughly 90% were seen once. Specimen: PBMCs or T cells enriched from blood (not recorded which). The source is a woman aged 45 to 65 who had recovered from COVID-19. Both conserved end residues are part of each CDR3. D genes are given only for firm matches. Where a row states a size, it is once, few, many or the class of an expanded clone; other rows omit it.

D	size	V	J	length	CDR3	DNA
-	-	TRBV29-1	TRBJ1-5	13	CSVGDNPNQPQHF	TGCAGCGTTGGGGACAACCCAAATCAGCCCCAGCATTTT
-	-	TRBV12-5	TRBJ1-1	13	CASGLVRNTEAFF	TGTGCTAGTGGTTTAGTGAGGAACACTGAAGCTTTCTTT
-	-	TRBV11-2	TRBJ1-2	15	CASSRDRTVNYGYTF	TGTGCCAGCAGCCGAGACAGGACCGTCAACTATGGCTACACCTTC
TRBD1	few	TRBV30	TRBJ2-5	16	CAWSRRGQGARETQYF	TGTGCCTGGAGTCGGAGGGGACAGGGGGCTCGAGAGACCCAGTACTTC
-	once	TRBV7-9	TRBJ2-7	16	CASRGGPGIRGHEQYF	TGTGCCAGCAGGGGGGGGCCCGGAATCAGGGGCCACGAGCAGTACTTC
-	-	TRBV2	TRBJ2-7	17	CASNPDRSPGSSYEQYF	TGTGCCAGCAACCCGGACAGGTCCCCCGGGAGCTCCTACGAGCAGTACTTC
-	-	TRBV5-4	TRBJ1-2	15	CASSLGGGQSYGYTF	TGTGCCAGCAGCCTCGGAGGAGGTCAGAGCTATGGCTACACCTTC
-	-	TRBV19	TRBJ2-1	14	CASSALDSYNEQFF	TGTGCCAGTAGTGCGCTGGACAGCTACAATGAGCAGTTCTTC
-	-	TRBV19	TRBJ2-7	15	CASSIDPAGFYEQYF	TGTGCCAGTAGTATAGATCCAGCGGGCTTCTACGAGCAGTACTTC
TRBD2	-	TRBV9	TRBJ2-1	12	CASSGRGEGQFF	TGTGCCAGCAGCGGCCGGGGGGAGGGGCAGTTCTTC
TRBD2	-	TRBV27	TRBJ2-1	15	CASSWTSGGGNEQFF	TGTGCCAGCAGCTGGACTAGCGGGGGGGGAAATGAGCAGTTCTTC
-	-	TRBV5-1	TRBJ1-5	15	CASRQEPGNNQPQHF	TGCGCCAGCAGGCAAGAGCCAGGGAACAATCAGCCCCAGCATTTT
TRBD1	-	TRBV9	TRBJ2-3	15	CASSTDRDRTDTQYF	TGTGCCAGCAGCACCGACAGGGACCGCACAGATACGCAGTATTTT
-	once	TRBV19	TRBJ2-3	15	CASSSGGANTDTQYF	TGTGCCAGTAGTAGTGGGGGGGCCAACACAGATACGCAGTATTTT
-	-	TRBV10-3	TRBJ2-3	15	CASNSLDSGTDTQYF	TGTGCCAGCAACTCTCTAGACTCCGGCACAGATACGCAGTATTTT
-	-	TRBV19	TRBJ2-6	17	CASSIQTSLSGANVLTF	TGTGCCAGTAGTATCCAGACAAGCCTCTCTGGGGCCAACGTCCTGACTTTC
-	-	TRBV18	TRBJ2-2	18	CASSPQPGTHSNTGELFF	TGTGCCAGCTCACCCCAGCCAGGGACTCACTCAAACACCGGGGAGCTGTTTTTT
-	few	TRBV12-3/TRBV12-4	TRBJ2-1	12	CASRDTYNEQFF	TGTGCCAGCCGGGACACCTACAATGAGCAGTTCTTC
TRBD1	few	TRBV6-5	TRBJ2-2	14	CATQDRGRGWELFF	TGTGCCACCCAGGACAGGGGGCGCGGCTGGGAGCTGTTTTTT
-	-	TRBV7-8	TRBJ2-7	12	CASSPGGYEQYF	TGTGCCAGCAGCCCAGGGGGGTACGAGCAGTACTTC
-	-	TRBV19	TRBJ2-4	13	CASSIDYGIEKYF	TGTGCCAGTAGTATAGATTATGGTATTGAGAAGTACTTC
-	-	TRBV13	TRBJ1-2	15	CASSLGGGPHYGYTF	TGTGCCAGCAGCTTAGGAGGGGGACCACACTATGGCTACACCTTC
-	-	TRBV2	TRBJ1-1	15	CASRSSWGVAFSAFF	TGTGCCAGCAGATCATCCTGGGGGGTTGCCTTTTCGGCTTTCTTT
TRBD2	once	TRBV5-1	TRBJ2-1	16	CASSSGTSGSYNEQFF	TGCGCCAGCAGCTCCGGGACTAGCGGATCCTACAATGAGCAGTTCTTC
TRBD1	-	TRBV5-5	TRBJ1-1	13	CASSLTGQGAAFF	TGTGCCAGCAGCTTGACGGGACAGGGGGCAGCTTTCTTT
TRBD1	-	TRBV11-1	TRBJ1-1	16	CASSSGTGGRGTEAFF	TGTGCCAGCAGCTCCGGGACAGGGGGCCGCGGCACTGAAGCTTTCTTT
-	few	TRBV2	TRBJ1-2	14	CASSDRGSSRGYTF	TGTGCCAGCAGTGACAGGGGAAGCTCTCGAGGCTACACCTTC
-	-	TRBV4-1	TRBJ1-4	14	CASSQVVANEKLFF	TGCGCCAGCAGCCAAGTTGTAGCTAATGAAAAACTGTTTTTT
-	-	TRBV2	TRBJ2-1	13	CASSRQGYNEQFF	TGTGCCAGCAGTAGGCAGGGATACAATGAGCAGTTCTTC